The source of this T cell receptor (beta chain) is a study of Graves' ophthalmopathy and Graves' hyperthyroidism. Between the trimmed V and J ends, which lost 5 bases and 4 bases, there was a span of 17 bases. Germline CDR1 reads SEHNR; CDR2 reads FQNEAQ (reference sequence). The CDR3 runs to 15 residues. Scientists amplified the TCR beta CDR3 regions from RNA transcripts. Scientists carried out first-round RT-PCR using HTBI primers and then a second-round multiplex PCR. TCRdb processed the multiplex PCR reads anew with MiXCR; each CDR3 protein has one entry. Of 1 million to 1.3 million distinct CDR3 sequences in the sample, less than 45% were seen once. This clonotype was seen many times.

This chain uses TRBV7-9 with TRBJ1-1, with D hard to call. The sequence derives from an adult man with Graves' hyperthyroidism. Sequenced sample: peripheral blood or thyroid tissue (not recorded which). The CDR3, as DNA: TGTGCCAGCAGCCCCCAGTTGGGAGGTGCCACTGAAGCTTTCTTT. It is translated as CASSPQLGGATEAFF.